Shown below are 25 T cell receptor beta chains from a single sample sequenced in a study of cytotoxic CD8 clonotypes in ibrutinib-treated CLL. The protocol was immunoSEQ multiplex PCR, while the TCRdb copy is restricted to in-frame clones and leaves out a portion. The profile shows approximately 25,000 clones, about 69% of them singletons. This material consisted of PBMCs, taken after 12 months of ibrutinib treatment. These receptors came from a human donor with chronic lymphocytic leukemia.

About this clone itself: A junction end diverges from the germline sequence, so it may reflect a read error. CDR3 residues: CASSLDSTGANVLTF. The CDR3 DNA sequence: TGTGCCAGCAGCTTAGACTCTACTGGGGCAAACGTCCTGACTTTC. This chain uses TRBV11-2 with TRBJ2-6; D is possibly TRBD1 (5 bases). CDR3 length: 15 residues. Per the germline V gene, CDR1 is SGHAT and CDR2 is FQNNGV.

Turning to this clone: The identical CDR3 is also encoded by other nucleotide sequences in the sample. This chain connects TRBV28 to TRBJ1-1, with unresolved D. V gave up 2 bases and J gave up 1 base, with 8 bases separating them. The CDR3 covers 14 residues. Germline V gives CDR1 MDHEN, CDR2 SYDVKM. The CDR3, as DNA: TGTGCCAGCAGTTTACCAGGTCAGAACACTGAAGCTTTCTTT. Amino acid sequence: CASSLPGQNTEAFF.

About this clone itself: Since a much larger clone is just one base distant, this may be a read error. The chain recombines TRBV5-6 with TRBJ1-2, with D tentatively TRBD1 (5 bases). The V gene's germline CDR1 is SGHDT and CDR2 YYEEEE. Trimming cost V 0 bases and J 4 bases, with 10 bases left between them. The CDR3 contains 14 residues. CDR3 sequence reads: CASSLGDGSYGYTF. In nucleotides, the CDR3 is TGTGCCAGCAGCTTGGGGGACGGGAGCTATGGCTACACCTTC. Together with reference TRBV5-6 and TRBJ1-2, the CDR3 gives the full variable domain: DAGVTQSPTHLIKTRGQQVTLRCSPKSGHDTVSWYQQALGQGPQFIFQYYEEEERQRGNFPDRFSGHQFPNYSSELNVNALLLGDSALYLCASSLGDGSYGYTFGSGTRLTVV.

The chain employs TRBV5-1 and TRBJ2-2; TRBD2 matches 9 bases. V lost 4 bases and J lost 10; bases outside the gene matches: 11. CDR3 size: 15 residues. The germline CDR1 and CDR2 sequences are SGHRS and YFSETQ. CDR3 region: CASSPTAAGGVELFF. DNA of the CDR3: TGCGCCAGCAGCCCCACCGCGGCGGGGGGGGTGGAGCTGTTTTTT.

J is TRBJ2-2 and V is TRBV4-1; the D gene is possibly TRBD1 (5 bases). CDR3 size: 19 residues. V shed 1 base and J shed 1 base, with 19 bases lying between them. Germline CDR1 MGHRA, CDR2 YSYEKL. The CDR3 is CASSQGNAPGLGNTGELFF. The CDR3, as DNA: TGCGCCAGCAGCCAAGGGAATGCCCCAGGGTTAGGGAACACCGGGGAGCTGTTTTTT.

The chain combines TRBV7-2 with TRBJ1-1; a possible D gene is TRBD1 (5 bases). Germline CDR1 and CDR2: SGHTA and FQGNSA. This CDR3 spans 13 amino acids. V was pared by 5 bases and J by 7 bases, with 14 bases between. CDR3: CASSLFGDGEAFF. CDR3 DNA: TGTGCCAGCAGCCTCTTTGGGGACGGTGAAGCTTTCTTT.

This chain uses TRBV5-1 with TRBJ2-2; no firm D call. The CDR3 totals 12 residues. The germline V gene encodes CDR1 SGHRS and CDR2 YFSETQ. Deletions cut 3 bases from V and 4 bases from J, with 4 bases between. CDR3 region: CASSSPTGELFF. CDR3 bases: TGCGCCAGCAGCTCTCCCACCGGGGAGCTGTTTTTT.

This chain connects TRBV6-5 to TRBJ1-2, with D unresolved. Germline V gene sequence: CDR1 MNHEY, CDR2 SVGAGI. The CDR3 spans 12 residues. V lost 6 bases and J lost 4, with 9 bases in between. The CDR3 sequence: CASSSGLYGYTF. Written as DNA, the CDR3 is TGTGCCAGCAGCAGCGGGCTCTATGGCTACACCTTC.

The chain has TRBV5-6 and TRBJ1-1, with D possibly being TRBD1 (5 bases). Germline-derived CDR1 and CDR2 are SGHDT and YYEEEE. V lost 8 bases to trimming and J lost 3 bases, with 23 bases between them. CDR3 length equals 16 residues. Written as DNA, the CDR3 is TGTGCCAGTAGCAGGGATATTCGAGGTGTGTACACTGAAGCTTTCTTT. Protein: CASSRDIRGVYTEAFF.

Here the CDR3 DNA reads TGTGCTAGTGGTCCCAGGGGAGGCGACACTGAAGCTTTCTTT. Translating it yields CASGPRGGDTEAFF. The J gene is TRBJ1-1, the V gene TRBV12-5; possible D gene TRBD1, 6 bases. V lost 5 bases, J lost 3 bases, and 13 bases lay in between. The germline CDR1 and CDR2 sequences are LGHNT and FRNRAP. The CDR3 contains 14 residues.

The CDR3 region is CAWSPESLRLGEEQYF. Written as DNA, the CDR3 is TGTGCCTGGAGCCCTGAGTCGCTACGACTGGGCGAGGAGCAGTACTTC. J is TRBJ2-7 and V is TRBV30; no definite D call. Germline loops: CDR1 GTSNPN, CDR2 SVGIG (reference sequence). This CDR3 comprises 16 residues. V gave up 3 bases and J gave up 7 bases, with 25 bases separating them.

This clone was observed a few times. The V gene is TRBV28, the J gene TRBJ1-2; maybe TRBD1 (6 bases). In germline, CDR1 is MDHEN, CDR2 SYDVKM. Deletions cut 5 bases from V and 0 bases from J, with 10 bases between. The CDR3 contains 14 residues. CDR3: CASSPGATNYGYTF. The CDR3 DNA is TGTGCCAGCAGTCCAGGGGCCACTAACTATGGCTACACCTTC.

The chain joins TRBV19 to TRBJ1-6; a weak D match, TRBD1 (6 bases). The CDR3 runs to 16 residues. CDR1 LNHDA and CDR2 SQIVND come from the germline V gene (reference sequence). V lost 7 bases and J lost 4, with 17 bases in between. The CDR3 loop reads CASNLVAGAYNSPLHF. The DNA for the CDR3 is TGTGCCAGTAACCTCGTGGCAGGGGCATATAATTCACCCCTCCACTTT.

The J gene is TRBJ1-2, the V gene TRBV30, with a possible D match to TRBD1 (6 bases). CDR1 and CDR2 (germline): GTSNPN, SVGIG (reference sequence). There are 14 residues in the CDR3. Trimming took 5 bases from V and 4 from J, leaving 17 bases between them. The CDR3 here is CAWEGDTVAYGYTF. CDR3 nucleotide sequence: TGTGCCTGGGAGGGGGACACGGTCGCCTATGGCTACACCTTC.

The chain couples TRBV19 to TRBJ1-1, with D possibly being TRBD1 (5 bases). Between the trimmed V and J ends, which lost 1 base and 1 base, there was a span of 7 bases. This CDR3 comprises 14 residues. Germline-derived CDR1 and CDR2 are LNHDA and SQIVND (reference sequence). The CDR3 sequence: CASSIVGPNTEAFF. Here the CDR3 DNA reads TGTGCCAGTAGTATAGTGGGACCGAACACTGAAGCTTTCTTT.

This chain links TRBV6-5 with TRBJ1-6; D is undetermined. The CDR3 runs to 14 residues. Germline CDR1 reads MNHEY; CDR2 reads SVGAGI. Trimming removed 0 bases from V and 8 bases from J, with 8 bases in between. In DNA, the CDR3 is TGTGCCAGCAGTTACTCCAGTCGCGATTCACCCCTCCACTTT. It yields the protein CASSYSSRDSPLHF.

The table lists this clone with a few counts. This chain uses TRBV15 with TRBJ1-2; possible D gene TRBD1, 5 bases. In germline, CDR1 is LNHNV, CDR2 YYDKDF (reference sequence). V was clipped by 1 base and J by 8 bases, with 8 bases between them. The CDR3 covers 12 residues. In nucleotides, the CDR3 is TGTGCCACCAGCAGAGGGGGGGACGGCTACACCTTC. Amino acids: CATSRGGDGYTF. Full variable domain (missing parts from reference TRBV15 and TRBJ1-2): DAMVIQNPRYQVTQFGKPVTLSCSQTLNHNVMYWYQQKSSQAPKLLFHYYDKDFNNEADTPDNFQSRRPNTSFCFLDIRSPGLGDTAMYLCATSRGGDGYTFGSGTRLTVV.

The chain has TRBV10-1 and TRBJ2-7, with 8 bases that match TRBD1. The CDR3 length is 15 residues. V shed 7 bases and J 6 bases; nucleotides not matched to a gene: 14. Germline assignment: CDR1 WNHNN and CDR2 SYGVQD (reference sequence). The CDR3 bases are TGCGCCAGCAAAAGACAAGCCGGGACAGGTACCGAGCAGTACTTC. This gives the protein CASKRQAGTGTEQYF.

V gene TRBV7-9 combines with J gene TRBJ2-5; D is perhaps TRBD1 (5 bases). Trimming stripped 1 base from V and 5 bases from J, with 17 bases between. Germline V gives CDR1 SEHNR, CDR2 FQNEAQ (reference sequence). This CDR3 comprises 16 residues. In nucleotides, the CDR3 is TGTGCCAGCAGCTTAGGCGACACCTTAGGGGTGGAGACCCAGTACTTC. It yields the protein CASSLGDTLGVETQYF.

This chain uses TRBV5-1 with TRBJ2-6; 11 positions agree with TRBD1. Germline CDR1 is SGHRS and CDR2 is YFSETQ. V trimming: 4 bases; J trimming: 0 bases; junction bases outside the gene matches: 6. CDR3 length: 18 residues. The CDR3 DNA reads TGCGCCAGCAGCCGGACCGGGACAGGGGGCTCTGGGGCCAACGTCCTGACTTTC. Its protein is CASSRTGTGGSGANVLTF.

Only a few counts were recorded for this clone. This chain links TRBV4-3 with TRBJ2-4; D is tentatively TRBD1 or TRBD2 (7 bases each). Trimming took 3 bases from V and 3 from J, leaving 12 bases between them. Germline V gene sequence: CDR1 LGHNA, CDR2 YSLEER. The length of the CDR3 is 15 residues. CDR3 bases: TGCGCCAGCAGCCATTCAGGGGGGGGCAAAAACATTCAGTACTTC. Residues: CASSHSGGGKNIQYF.

In this sample, this clone turned up a few times. It is unclear where the CDR3 begins or ends on the DNA, so no DNA is shown, and the CDR3 is as TCRdb lists it. The chain combines TRBV28 with TRBJ2-7; the table's TRBD1 call for D was not verified on the DNA. The CDR3 region is 15 residues in length, termini included. The germline V gene has CDR1 MDHEN and CDR2 SYDVKM. CDR3 in amino acids: CASSSSGQGFYEQYF.

J is TRBJ1-2 and V is TRBV18, with D uncertain. The CDR3 spans 13 residues. V was trimmed by 5 bases and J by 6 bases, leaving 13 bases between them. Germline CDR1 and CDR2: KGHSH and LQKENI. The CDR3 sequence: CASSSGNPHGYTF. The CDR3 bases are TGTGCCAGCTCAAGCGGCAATCCTCATGGCTACACCTTC.

The V gene is TRBV7-9, the J gene TRBJ1-1; 8 positions match TRBD1. J gave up 1 base and V 5 bases, and 9 bases lay outside the gene matches. Germline V gene sequence: CDR1 SEHNR, CDR2 FQNEAQ (reference sequence). The CDR3 extends over 16 amino acids. CDR3 protein: CASSPSHGTGNTEAFF. CDR3 sequence (DNA): TGTGCCAGCAGCCCCAGCCATGGGACAGGGAACACTGAAGCTTTCTTT. The full variable domain, with the rest looked up from reference TRBV7-9 and TRBJ1-1, is DTGVSQNPRHKITKRGQNVTFRCDPISEHNRLYWYRQTLGQGPEFLTYFQNEAQLEKSRLLSDRFSAERPKGSFSTLEIQRTEQGDSAMYLCASSPSHGTGNTEAFFGQGTRLTVV.

This clone was seen only a few times. The chain combines TRBV28 with TRBJ1-2, with 8 bases aligning to TRBD1. After removal of 5 bases from V and 7 bases from J, the junction contained 9 bases not matched to a gene. The CDR3 consists of 14 residues. Per the germline V gene, CDR1 is MDHEN and CDR2 is SYDVKM. The CDR3 spells CASSLRDRWAGYTF. CDR3 DNA sequence: TGTGCCAGCAGTCTCCGGGACAGGTGGGCTGGCTACACCTTC.